These 6 T cell receptor beta chains share one sample of origin, sequenced in a study of identical twins (dated by TCRdb to 2015 to 2016). Libraries were constructed by 5' RACE. Reads for this sample came from an Illumina HiSeq 2000. Using fastp at Q25 and MiXCR, TCRdb reprocessed the public reads and kept productive beta chains. One record per CDR3 amino acid sequence lists the most common genes and DNA. This sample holds under 400,000 distinct CDR3 sequences; 9% were observed only once. The top ten clones comprise around 8.6% of the sample. The specimen was naive T cells sorted from blood. The cell subset or site tag for this specimen amounts to: cells isolated with a human naive T-cell isolation kit. The receptor source for this set is a woman aged 45-60 years in good health.

The rearrangement links TRBV20-1 to TRBJ1-1; D call uncertain. CDR3 length: 15 residues. Germline CDR1 and CDR2: DFQATT and SNEGSKA (reference sequence). V was cut by 1 base and J by 1 base, with 13 bases left in between. For the CDR3, the DNA is TGCAGTGCTAGAGTACCCAACGCCGGGAACACTGAAGCTTTCTTT. It translates to CSARVPNAGNTEAFF.

This chain connects TRBV5-1 to TRBJ2-1; D ambiguous. The CDR3 has 17 amino acids. CDR1 SGHRS and CDR2 YFSETQ come from the germline V gene. Between the trimmed V and J ends, which lost 4 bases and 1 base, there was a span of 18 bases. CDR3 loop: CASSLVAGVGSYNEQFF. DNA of the CDR3: TGCGCCAGCAGCCTCGTTGCCGGCGTTGGGTCCTACAATGAGCAGTTCTTC.

This clonotype appeared a single time. Being one base from a much bigger clone, this may be a read error. The V and J genes are TRBV2 and TRBJ2-3; 9 bases fit TRBD2. CDR1 and CDR2 (germline): SNHLY, FYNNEI. CDR3 length equals 14 residues. CDR3 sequence reads: CASGGGRVTDSQYF. The CDR3 bases are TGTGCCAGCGGGGGCGGGAGGGTCACAGATTCGCAGTATTTT.

In this sample, this clonotype turned up a few times. CDR3 sequence reads: CASSWTFEAFF. The CDR3 DNA follows: TGTGCCAGCAGCTGGACGTTTGAAGCTTTCTTT. The V gene is TRBV7-9, the J gene TRBJ1-1; D unclear. Trimming stripped 4 bases from V and 7 bases from J, with 7 bases between. The germline V gene encodes CDR1 SEHNR and CDR2 FQNEAQ (reference sequence). The CDR3 has 11 residues. Full variable domain (remainder filled in from reference TRBV7-9 and TRBJ1-1): DTGVSQNPRHKITKRGQNVTFRCDPISEHNRLYWYRQTLGQGPEFLTYFQNEAQLEKSRLLSDRFSAERPKGSFSTLEIQRTEQGDSAMYLCASSWTFEAFFGQGTRLTVV.

This clonotype was observed a few times. The genes are TRBV7-3 and TRBJ2-1, with 12 positions matching TRBD1. Germline CDR1 reads SGHTA; CDR2 reads FQGTGA. Trimming at V came to 2 bases and at J to 1 base, leaving 9 bases not matched to a gene. The CDR3 runs 19 residues. CDR3 loop: CASSLWGQGARGSYNEQFF. The CDR3 DNA sequence: TGTGCCAGCAGCTTATGGGGACAGGGGGCGCGGGGTTCCTACAATGAGCAGTTCTTC. Based on the CDR3 plus reference TRBV7-3 and TRBJ2-1, the full variable domain is GAGVSQTPSNKVTEKGKYVELRCDPISGHTALYWYRQSLGQGPEFLIYFQGTGAADDSGLPNDRFFAVRPEGSVSTLKIQRTERGDSAVYLCASSLWGQGARGSYNEQFFGPGTRLTVL.

The CDR3 loop is CASIPDGTYNEQFF. The DNA for the CDR3 is TGTGCCAGCATTCCGGACGGGACGTACAATGAGCAGTTCTTC. The V and J genes are TRBV7-9 and TRBJ2-1; D may correspond to TRBD1 or TRBD2 (5 bases each). CDR3 length: 14 amino acids. The germline V gene has CDR1 SEHNR and CDR2 FQNEAQ (reference sequence). V lost 7 bases and J 4 bases, leaving 14 bases between the germline ends.